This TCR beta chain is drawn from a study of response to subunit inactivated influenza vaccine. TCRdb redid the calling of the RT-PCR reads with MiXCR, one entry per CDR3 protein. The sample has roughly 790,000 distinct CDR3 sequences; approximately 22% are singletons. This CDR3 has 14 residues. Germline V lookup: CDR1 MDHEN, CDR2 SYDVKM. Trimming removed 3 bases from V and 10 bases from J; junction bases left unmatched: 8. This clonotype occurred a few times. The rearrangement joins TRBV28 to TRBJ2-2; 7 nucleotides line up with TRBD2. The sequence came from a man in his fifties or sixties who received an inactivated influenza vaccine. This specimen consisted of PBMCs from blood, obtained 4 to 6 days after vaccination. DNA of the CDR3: TGTGCCAGCAGTTTGGGGCGACTAGCTGTGGAGCTGTTTTTT. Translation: CASSLGRLAVELFF.